Included here is one T cell receptor (beta chain) sequence, with context. Its antigen specificity is not known. No much larger clone is present one base from it, and per-base qualities are unavailable. Collaborating institutions collected whole blood in K2EDTA tubes following their own protocols. For TCRbeta analysis, collaborators shipped samples as frozen whole blood, isolated PBMCs, or DNA extracted from either of those sample types. The CDR3 runs 14 residues from the cysteine to the phenylalanine. The only DNA kept is the CDR3, 42 bases in frame from the first base. Trimming takes 2 bases from V and 5 bases from J, and the germline ends sit 10 bases apart. According to the germline V gene, CDR1 reads SGDLS and CDR2 reads YYNGEE. The data stem from a study of blood T cell repertoires in COVID-19 (dated by TCRdb to about 2020). General notes on the study: The collaborator samples originated in the United States, Italy and Spain and spanned the acute and convalescent phases of COVID-19. The samples were drawn from the first 160 participants of the ongoing ImmuneRACE study and from roughly 1,300 subjects provided by 6 global collaborators. HLA class I and class II types, where available, came from metadata supplied by the sample provider rather than from assay-based typing. Deeply sampled blood TCRbeta repertoires from subjects exposed to, actively infected with, or recovered from COVID-19 were included in the dataset. A de-identified subject ID, COVID-19 status, age in years and sex were almost always included in the sample metadata. The repertoires were made available in a free public database intended to serve as a resource for research on the immune response to SARS-CoV-2. The prospective study material was composed of cDNA or gDNA derived from T cells, B-cell-depleted T cells, or PBMCs. Paper-wide results and their limitations: The quantity of clinical and demographic metadata differed by source and by participant and was supplied without curation.

The immunoSEQ Assay, a bias-controlled multiplex PCR, was used to amplify TCRbeta CDR3 regions from genomic DNA. The authors' pipeline ran thus. Nucleated cell counts per sample were estimated from amplification of reference gene primers within the assay. To quantify the absolute abundance of each unique TCRbeta CDR3 rearrangement, sequence reads were collapsed and filtered. For each sample, productive Simpson clonality was calculated as the square root of Simpson's diversity index across productive rearrangements. Imported from immuneACCESS, the table was reduced by TCRdb to in-frame sequences with V and J called. These copies leave out some clones; in studies compared against another copy, an unresolved V gene accounts for under half, and the cause of the remainder is not known. The V and J calls and clone size are taken from that table; D and trimming were inferred from the DNA. This sample holds 200,000 to 250,000 clones; approximately 81% were observed only once. The top ten hold roughly 18% of the sample.

The sample taken for sequencing was peripheral blood. The receptor's source is a woman aged 80 or over with active or convalescent COVID-19. The chain joins TRBV9 to TRBJ1-4; no D gene is confidently identified. Here is the DNA: TGTGCCAGCAGCGTCGCAGGCGGGAATGAAAAACTGTTTTTT. It specifies CASSVAGGNEKLFF.